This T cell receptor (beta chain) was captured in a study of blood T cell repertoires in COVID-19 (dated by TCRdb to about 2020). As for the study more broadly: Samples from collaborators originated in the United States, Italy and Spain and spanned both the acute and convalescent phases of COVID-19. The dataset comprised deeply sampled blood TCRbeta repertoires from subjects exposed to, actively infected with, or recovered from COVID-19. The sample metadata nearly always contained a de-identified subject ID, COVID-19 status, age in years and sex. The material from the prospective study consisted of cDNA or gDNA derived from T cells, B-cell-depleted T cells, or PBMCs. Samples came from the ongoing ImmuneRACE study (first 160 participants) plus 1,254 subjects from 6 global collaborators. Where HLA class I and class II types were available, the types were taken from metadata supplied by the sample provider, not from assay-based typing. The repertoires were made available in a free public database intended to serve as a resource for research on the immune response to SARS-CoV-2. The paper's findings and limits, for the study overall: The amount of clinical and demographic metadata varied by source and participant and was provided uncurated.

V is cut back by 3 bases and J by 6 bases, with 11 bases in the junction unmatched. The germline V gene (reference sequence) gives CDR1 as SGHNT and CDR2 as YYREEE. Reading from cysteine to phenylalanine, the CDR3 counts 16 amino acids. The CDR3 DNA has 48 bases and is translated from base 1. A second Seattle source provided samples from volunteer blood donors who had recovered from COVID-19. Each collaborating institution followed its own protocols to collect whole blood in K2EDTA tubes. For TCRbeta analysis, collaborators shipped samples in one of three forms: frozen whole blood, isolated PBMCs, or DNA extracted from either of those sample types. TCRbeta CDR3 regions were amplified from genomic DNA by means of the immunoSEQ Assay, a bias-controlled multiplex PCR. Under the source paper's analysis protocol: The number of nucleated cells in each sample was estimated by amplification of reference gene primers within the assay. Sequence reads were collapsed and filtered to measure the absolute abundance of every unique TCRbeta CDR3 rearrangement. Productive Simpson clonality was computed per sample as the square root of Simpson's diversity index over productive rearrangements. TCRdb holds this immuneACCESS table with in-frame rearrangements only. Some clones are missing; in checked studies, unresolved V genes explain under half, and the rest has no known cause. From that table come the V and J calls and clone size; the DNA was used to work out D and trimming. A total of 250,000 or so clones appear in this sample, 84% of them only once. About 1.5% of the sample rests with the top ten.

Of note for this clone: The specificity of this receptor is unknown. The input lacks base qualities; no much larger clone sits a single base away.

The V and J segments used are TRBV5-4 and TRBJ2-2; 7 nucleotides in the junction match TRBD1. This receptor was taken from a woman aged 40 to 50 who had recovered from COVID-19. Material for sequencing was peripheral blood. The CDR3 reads CASSSLGGGSAGELFF. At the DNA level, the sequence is TGTGCCAGCAGCTCGTTAGGGGGCGGGTCAGCCGGGGAGCTGTTTTTT.